The T cell receptor (beta chain) under discussion was sequenced for a study of shared clonotypes between healthy human individuals. Study-level background: Donors, aged 18 to 49, were two women and three men. Used for every donor were three CD4 naive, three CD4 memory, two CD8 naive and one CD8 memory plate. Findings and caveats of the study: Generation of non-shared clonotypes was less probable than generation of clonotypes shared by all four donors.

Repertoires were generated with immunoSEQ multiplex PCR, while TCRdb's copy carries only in-frame clones and drops some. Here the sample spans about 2.2 million clones, roughly 95% being singletons. Naive CD8 populations comprised CD45RO-negative cells positively selected for CCR7, excluding terminally differentiated effector memory CD45RA+ cells. Donors, without exception, were Caucasian adults residing in Nashville, Tennessee. Germline assignment: CDR1 MDHEN and CDR2 SYDVKM. V lost 5 bases, J lost 1 base, and 14 bases lay in between. CDR3 size: 15 residues. To note about this clone: Antigen: not known.

The clonotype comes from a young man in good health. Some clones in this sample may be carry-over from other donors' samples. Sequenced input: naive CD8+ T cells from PBMCs. The genes are TRBV28 and TRBJ1-1; D might be TRBD1 (5 bases). The CDR3 protein is CASSTPGWENTEAFF. The CDR3 DNA sequence: TGTGCCAGCAGTACCCCAGGGTGGGAGAACACTGAAGCTTTCTTT. Looking up the rest from reference TRBV28 and TRBJ1-1 gives the full variable domain: DVKVTQSSRYLVKRTGEKVFLECVQDMDHENMFWYRQDPGLGLRLIYFSYDVKMKEKGDIPEGYSVSREKKERFSLILESASTNQTSMYLCASSTPGWENTEAFFGQGTRLTVV.